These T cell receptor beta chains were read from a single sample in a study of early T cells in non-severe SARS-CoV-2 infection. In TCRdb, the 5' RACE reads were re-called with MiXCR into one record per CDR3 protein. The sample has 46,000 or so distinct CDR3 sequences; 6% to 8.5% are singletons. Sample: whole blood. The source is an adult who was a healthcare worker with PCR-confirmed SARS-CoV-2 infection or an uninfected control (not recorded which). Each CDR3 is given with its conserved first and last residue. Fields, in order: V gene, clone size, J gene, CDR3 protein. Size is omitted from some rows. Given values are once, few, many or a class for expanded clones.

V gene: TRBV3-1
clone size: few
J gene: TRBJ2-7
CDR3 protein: CASSQDAAGAFYEQYF

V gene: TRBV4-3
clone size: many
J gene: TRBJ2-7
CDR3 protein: CASSQGVAREYEQYF

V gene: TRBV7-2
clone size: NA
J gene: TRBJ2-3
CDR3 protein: CASSYTGGTDTQYF

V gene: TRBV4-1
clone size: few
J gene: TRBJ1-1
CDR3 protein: CASSHITGTANTEAFF

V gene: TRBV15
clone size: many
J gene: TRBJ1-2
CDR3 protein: CATSRDHAGYSYTF

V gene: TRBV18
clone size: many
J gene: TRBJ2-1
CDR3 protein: CASSLMAGGGPYNEQFF

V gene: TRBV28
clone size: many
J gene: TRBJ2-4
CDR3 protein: CASSPDLAKNIQYF

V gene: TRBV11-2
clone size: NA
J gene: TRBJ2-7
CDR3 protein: CASSLGPAVYEQYF

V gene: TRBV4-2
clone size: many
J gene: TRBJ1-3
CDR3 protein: CASSQEQGEGNTIYF

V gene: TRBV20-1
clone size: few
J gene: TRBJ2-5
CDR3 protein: CSVEMRGQETQYF

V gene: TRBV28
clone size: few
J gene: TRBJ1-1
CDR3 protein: CASNRQGGGNTEAFF

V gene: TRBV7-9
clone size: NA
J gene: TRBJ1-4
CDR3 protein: CASSPRTGELFF

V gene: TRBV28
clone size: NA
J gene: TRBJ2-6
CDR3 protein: CAGGTGANVLTF

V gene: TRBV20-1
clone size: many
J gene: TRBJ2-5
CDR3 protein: CSARDGGTSKETQYF

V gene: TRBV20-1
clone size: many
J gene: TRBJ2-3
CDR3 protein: CSARDSGGDTQYF

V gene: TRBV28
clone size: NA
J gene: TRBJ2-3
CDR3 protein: CASKRHLNTDTQYF

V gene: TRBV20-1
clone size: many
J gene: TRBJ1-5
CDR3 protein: CSAISRISQPQHF

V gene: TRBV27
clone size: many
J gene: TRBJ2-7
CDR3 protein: CASSSIGQAYEQYF

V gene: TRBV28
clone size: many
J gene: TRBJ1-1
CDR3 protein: CASSFRTGLGGNTEAFF

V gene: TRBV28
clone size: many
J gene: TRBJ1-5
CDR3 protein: CASSFRVEGNQPQHF

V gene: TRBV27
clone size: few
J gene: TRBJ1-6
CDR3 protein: CASSSQNSPLHF

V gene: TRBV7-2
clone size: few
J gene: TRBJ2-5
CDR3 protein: CASSLVGGNQETQYF

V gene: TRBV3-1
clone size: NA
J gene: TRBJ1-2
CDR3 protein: CASSRILRDTLYNYGYTF

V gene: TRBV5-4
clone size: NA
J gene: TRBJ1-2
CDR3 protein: CASSRPETGEIGYTF

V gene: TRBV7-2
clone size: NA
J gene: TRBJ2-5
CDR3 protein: CASSSRRSQETQYF

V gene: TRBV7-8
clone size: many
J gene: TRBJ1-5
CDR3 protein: CASSLLEVNQPQHF

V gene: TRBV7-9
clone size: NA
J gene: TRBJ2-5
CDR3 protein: CASSLDNGWQTQYF

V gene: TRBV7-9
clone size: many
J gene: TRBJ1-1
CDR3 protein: CASSLAQNAGAFF

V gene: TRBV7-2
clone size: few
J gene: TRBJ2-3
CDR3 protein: CASSFLFWEDTQYF

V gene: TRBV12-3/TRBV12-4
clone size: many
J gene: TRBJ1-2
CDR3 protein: CASSSSEGAHYGYTF

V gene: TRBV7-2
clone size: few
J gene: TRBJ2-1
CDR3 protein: CASSTSQGSFDEQFF

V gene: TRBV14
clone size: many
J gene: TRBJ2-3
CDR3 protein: CASSQDLPAGVVLTQYF

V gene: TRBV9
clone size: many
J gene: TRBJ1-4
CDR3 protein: CASTRGGSRHEKLFF

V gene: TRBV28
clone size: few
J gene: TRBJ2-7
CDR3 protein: CASVGEPTYEQYF

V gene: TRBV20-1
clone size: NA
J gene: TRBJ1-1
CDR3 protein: CSARDSGNTEAFF

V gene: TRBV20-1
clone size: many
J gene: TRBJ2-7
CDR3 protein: CSARDRVGLYEQYF

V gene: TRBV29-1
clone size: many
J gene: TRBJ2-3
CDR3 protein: CSVGSGEDGSQYF

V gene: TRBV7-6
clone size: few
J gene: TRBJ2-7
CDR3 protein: CASSFLSGGPVSEQYF

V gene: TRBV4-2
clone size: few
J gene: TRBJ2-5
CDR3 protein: CASSWGGGETQYF

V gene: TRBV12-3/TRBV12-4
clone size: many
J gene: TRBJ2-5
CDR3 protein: CASSFGTKETQYF

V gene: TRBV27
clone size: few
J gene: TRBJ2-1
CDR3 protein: CASSPPKGAGYNEQFF

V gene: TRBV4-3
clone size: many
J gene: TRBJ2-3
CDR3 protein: CASSQEPAGGRIDTQYF